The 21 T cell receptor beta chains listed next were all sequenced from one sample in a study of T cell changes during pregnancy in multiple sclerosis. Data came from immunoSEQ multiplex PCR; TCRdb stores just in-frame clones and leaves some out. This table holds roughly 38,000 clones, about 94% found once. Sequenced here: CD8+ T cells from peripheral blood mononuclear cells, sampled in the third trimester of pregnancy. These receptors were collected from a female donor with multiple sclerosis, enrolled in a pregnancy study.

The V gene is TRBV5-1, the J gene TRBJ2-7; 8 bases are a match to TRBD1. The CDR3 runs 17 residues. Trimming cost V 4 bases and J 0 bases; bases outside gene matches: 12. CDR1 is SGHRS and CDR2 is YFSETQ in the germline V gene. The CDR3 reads CASSPSTGQGSSYEQYF. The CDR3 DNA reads TGCGCCAGCAGCCCATCGACCGGACAGGGATCCTCCTACGAGCAGTACTTC.

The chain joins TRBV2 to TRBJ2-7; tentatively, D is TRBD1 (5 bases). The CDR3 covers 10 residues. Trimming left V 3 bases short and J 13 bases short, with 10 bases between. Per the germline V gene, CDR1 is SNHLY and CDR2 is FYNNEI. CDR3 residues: CASSDRALYF. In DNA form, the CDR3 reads TGTGCCAGCAGTGACAGGGCTCTATACTTC.

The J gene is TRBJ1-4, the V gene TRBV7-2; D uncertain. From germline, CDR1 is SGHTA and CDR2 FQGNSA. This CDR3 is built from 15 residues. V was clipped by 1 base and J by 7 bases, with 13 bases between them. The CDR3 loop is CASSLGVASIEKLFF. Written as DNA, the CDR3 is TGTGCCAGCAGCTTAGGTGTAGCTTCTATTGAAAAACTGTTTTTT.

CDR3 loop: CASSVGSSGITDTQYF. CDR3 sequence (DNA): TGTGCCAGCAGCGTAGGGTCTAGCGGGATCACAGATACGCAGTATTTT. The gene calls are TRBV9 and TRBJ2-3; 9 bases line up with TRBD2. This CDR3 has 16 residues. The germline V gene encodes CDR1 SGDLS and CDR2 YYNGEE. Trimming at V came to 0 bases and at J to 2 bases, leaving 4 bases not matched to a gene.

The CDR3, as DNA: TGTGCCAGTAGTATAAGGCGACTAGCGGGGGGACTCTCCCAAGAGACCCAGTACTTC. It yields the protein CASSIRRLAGGLSQETQYF. This chain links TRBV19 with TRBJ2-5, with 13 bases that match TRBD2. CDR3 size: 19 residues. J was trimmed by 1 base and V by 2 bases; bases with no gene match: 10. CDR1 and CDR2 from the germline V gene are LNHDA and SQIVND (reference sequence).

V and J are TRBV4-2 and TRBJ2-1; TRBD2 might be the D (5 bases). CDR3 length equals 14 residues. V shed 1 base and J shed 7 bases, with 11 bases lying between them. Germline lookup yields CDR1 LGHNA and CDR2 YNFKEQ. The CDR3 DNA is TGTGCCAGCAGCCAAGGGGGAAGCGGTAATGAGCAGTTCTTC. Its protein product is CASSQGGSGNEQFF.

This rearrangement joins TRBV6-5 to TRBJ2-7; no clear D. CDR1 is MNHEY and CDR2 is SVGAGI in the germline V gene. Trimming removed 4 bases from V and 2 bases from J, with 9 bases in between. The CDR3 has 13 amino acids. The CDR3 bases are TGTGCCAGCAGTTTTGGCAGTGCCTACGAGCAGTACTTC. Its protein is CASSFGSAYEQYF.

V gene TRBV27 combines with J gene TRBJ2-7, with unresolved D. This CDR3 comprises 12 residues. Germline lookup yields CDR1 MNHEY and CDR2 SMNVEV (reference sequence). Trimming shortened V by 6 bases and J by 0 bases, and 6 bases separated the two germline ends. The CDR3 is CASRQSSYEQYF. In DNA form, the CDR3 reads TGTGCCAGCAGACAGAGCTCCTACGAGCAGTACTTC.

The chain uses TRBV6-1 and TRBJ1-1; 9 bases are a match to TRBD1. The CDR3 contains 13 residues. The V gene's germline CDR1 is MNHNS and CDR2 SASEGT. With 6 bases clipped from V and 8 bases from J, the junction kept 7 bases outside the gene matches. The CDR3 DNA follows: TGTGCCAGCAGCGCGACAGGGGGAGAGGAAGCTTTCTTT. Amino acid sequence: CASSATGGEEAFF.

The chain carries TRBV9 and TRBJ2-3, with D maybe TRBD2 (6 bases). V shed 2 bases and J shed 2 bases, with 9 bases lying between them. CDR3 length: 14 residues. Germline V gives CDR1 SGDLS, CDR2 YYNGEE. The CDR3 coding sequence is TGTGCCAGCAGCGTTAGCGGAAACACAGATACGCAGTATTTT. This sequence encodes CASSVSGNTDTQYF.

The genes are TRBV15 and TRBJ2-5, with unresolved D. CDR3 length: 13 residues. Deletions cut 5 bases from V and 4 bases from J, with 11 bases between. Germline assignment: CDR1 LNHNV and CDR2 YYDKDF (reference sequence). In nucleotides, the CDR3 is TGTGCCACCAGCGTTCCCCTCCGAGAGACCCAGTACTTC. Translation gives CATSVPLRETQYF.

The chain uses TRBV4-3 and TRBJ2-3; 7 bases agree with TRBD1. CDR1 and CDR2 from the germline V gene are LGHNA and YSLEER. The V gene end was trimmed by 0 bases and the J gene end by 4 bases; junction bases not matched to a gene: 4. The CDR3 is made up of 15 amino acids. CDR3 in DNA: TGCGCCAGCAGCCAAGAACGACAGGGCGCAGATACGCAGTATTTT. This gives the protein CASSQERQGADTQYF.

Written as DNA, the CDR3 is TGTGCCAGCAGCCACCCCGAGGGGCAGGGGGCCAACGAGCAGTACTTC. It specifies CASSHPEGQGANEQYF. The chain has TRBV5-4 and TRBJ2-7, with 8 bases fitting TRBD1. V lost 4 bases and J lost 5; bases outside the gene matches: 14. Germline CDR1 and CDR2: SGHNT and YYREEE (reference sequence). The length of the CDR3 is 16 residues. The variable domain in full, completed from reference TRBV5-4 and TRBJ2-7, reads ETGVTQSPTHLIKTRGQQVTLRCSSQSGHNTVSWYQQALGQGPQFIFQYYREEENGRGNFPPRFSGLQFPNYSSELNVNALELDDSALYLCASSHPEGQGANEQYFGPGTRLTVT.

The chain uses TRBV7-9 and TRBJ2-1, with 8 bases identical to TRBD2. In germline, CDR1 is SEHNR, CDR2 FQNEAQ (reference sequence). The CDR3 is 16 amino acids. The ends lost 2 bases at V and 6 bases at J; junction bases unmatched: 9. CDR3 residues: CASSLRDGGTSNEQFF. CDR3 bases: TGTGCCAGCAGCTTACGTGATGGCGGGACTAGCAATGAGCAGTTCTTC.

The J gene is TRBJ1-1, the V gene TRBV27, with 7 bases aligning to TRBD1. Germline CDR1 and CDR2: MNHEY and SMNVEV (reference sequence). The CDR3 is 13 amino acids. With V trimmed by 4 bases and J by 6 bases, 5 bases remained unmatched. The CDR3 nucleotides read TGTGCCAGCAGTTCTTTCCAGGGGGCTGAAGCTTTCTTT. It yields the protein CASSSFQGAEAFF.

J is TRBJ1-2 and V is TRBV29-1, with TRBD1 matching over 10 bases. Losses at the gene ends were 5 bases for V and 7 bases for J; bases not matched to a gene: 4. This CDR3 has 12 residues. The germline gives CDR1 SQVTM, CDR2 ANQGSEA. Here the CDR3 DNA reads TGCAGCGTTCCCGGGACAGGGGCTGGCTACACCTTC. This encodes CSVPGTGAGYTF.

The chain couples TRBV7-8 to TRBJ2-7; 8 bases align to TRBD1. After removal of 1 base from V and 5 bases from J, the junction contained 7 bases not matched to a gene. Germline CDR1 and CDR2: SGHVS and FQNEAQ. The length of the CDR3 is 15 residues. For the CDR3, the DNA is TGTGCCAGCAGCTTAGACGACAGGGGAGCCCACGAGCAGTACTTC. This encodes CASSLDDRGAHEQYF.

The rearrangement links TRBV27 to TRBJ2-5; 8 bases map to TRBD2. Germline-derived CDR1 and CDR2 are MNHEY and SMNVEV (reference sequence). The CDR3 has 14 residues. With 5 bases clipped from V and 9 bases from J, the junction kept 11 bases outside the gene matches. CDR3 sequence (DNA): TGTGCCAGCAGTCCCGGGGGGGACCTTCGGGCCCAGTACTTC. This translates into CASSPGGDLRAQYF.

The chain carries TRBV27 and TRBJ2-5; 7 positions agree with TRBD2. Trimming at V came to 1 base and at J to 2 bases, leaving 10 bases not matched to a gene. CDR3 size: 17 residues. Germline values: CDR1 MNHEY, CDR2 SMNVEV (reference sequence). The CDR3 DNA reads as TGTGCCAGCAGTTTATTCGGAATAGCGGGTAGACAAGAGACCCAGTACTTC. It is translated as CASSLFGIAGRQETQYF.

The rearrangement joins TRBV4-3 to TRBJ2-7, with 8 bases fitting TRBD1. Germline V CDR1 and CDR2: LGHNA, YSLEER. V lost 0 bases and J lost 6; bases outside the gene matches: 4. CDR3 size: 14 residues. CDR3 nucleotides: TGCGCCAGCAGCCAAGAGCCAGGGGGCATCGAGCAGTACTTC. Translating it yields CASSQEPGGIEQYF.

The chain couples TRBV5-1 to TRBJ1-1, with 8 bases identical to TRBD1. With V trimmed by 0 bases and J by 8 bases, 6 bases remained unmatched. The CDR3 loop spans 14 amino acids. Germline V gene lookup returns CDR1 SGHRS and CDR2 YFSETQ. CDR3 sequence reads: CASSLDRGIYEAFF. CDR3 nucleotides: TGCGCCAGCAGCTTGGACAGGGGGATTTACGAAGCTTTCTTT.